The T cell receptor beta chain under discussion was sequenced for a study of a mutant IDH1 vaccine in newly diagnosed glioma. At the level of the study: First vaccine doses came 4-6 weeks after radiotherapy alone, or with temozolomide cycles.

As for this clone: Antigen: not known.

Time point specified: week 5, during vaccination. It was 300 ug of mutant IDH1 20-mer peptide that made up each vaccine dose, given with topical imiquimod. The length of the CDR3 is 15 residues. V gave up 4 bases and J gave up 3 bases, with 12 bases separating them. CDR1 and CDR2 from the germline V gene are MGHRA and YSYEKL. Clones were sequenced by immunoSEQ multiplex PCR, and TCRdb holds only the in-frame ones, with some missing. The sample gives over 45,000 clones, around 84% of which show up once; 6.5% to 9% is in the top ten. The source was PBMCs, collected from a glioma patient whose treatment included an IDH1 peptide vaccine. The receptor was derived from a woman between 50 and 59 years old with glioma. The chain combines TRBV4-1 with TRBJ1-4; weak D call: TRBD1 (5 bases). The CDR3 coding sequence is TGCGCCAGCAGCCGAGGGGACGGCTCTAATGAAAAACTGTTTTTT. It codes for CASSRGDGSNEKLFF.